A single sample is the source of the 12 T cell receptor beta chains below, sequenced in a study of cytotoxic CD8 clonotypes in ibrutinib-treated CLL. Measured with immunoSEQ multiplex PCR; TCRdb has only the in-frame clones, and not every one. Of hundreds of thousands of clones detected, 70% appear once; the ten largest clones hold about 6.4%. The sequences come from PBMCs, collected after 12 months of ibrutinib treatment. The receptors come from a human donor with chronic lymphocytic leukemia.

The chain couples TRBV6-6 to TRBJ2-3; perhaps TRBD1 as D (6 bases). Germline CDR1 is MNHNY and CDR2 is SVGAGI (reference sequence). Trimming took 6 bases from V and 1 from J, leaving 14 bases between them. The length of the CDR3 is 15 residues. The DNA for the CDR3 is TGTGCCAGCAGCCGAGGGGGAAGGGGCACAGATACGCAGTATTTT. Amino acids: CASSRGGRGTDTQYF.

This sequence joins TRBV6-5 and TRBJ1-5; 8 bases agree with TRBD1. J lost 5 bases, V lost 4 bases, and 7 bases had no gene match. The CDR3 covers 15 residues. Per the germline V gene, CDR1 is MNHEY and CDR2 is SVGAGI. The CDR3 DNA follows: TGTGCCAGCAGTTCCACGACAGGGGTGGATCAGCCCCAGCATTTT. Its protein product is CASSSTTGVDQPQHF.

The gene calls are TRBV29-1 and TRBJ2-1, with TRBD2 matching 9 bases. Germline CDR1 is SQVTM and CDR2 is ANQGSEA. CDR3 length: 13 amino acids. Trimming cost V 6 bases and J 8 bases; bases outside gene matches: 8. The CDR3 loop is CSVPRGGGHEQFF. CDR3 coding DNA: TGCAGCGTCCCGCGGGGGGGCGGCCATGAGCAGTTCTTC.

The chain has TRBV4-2 and TRBJ2-1; D possibly corresponds to TRBD1 (5 bases). The CDR3 totals 16 residues. Germline CDR1 reads LGHNA; CDR2 reads YNFKEQ. Deletions cut 3 bases from V and 6 bases from J, with 18 bases between. CDR3 DNA: TGTGCCAGCAGCCAGCCCTCTAGGGGTCGATTCAATGAGCAGTTCTTC. It yields the protein CASSQPSRGRFNEQFF.

This clone appeared a single time. The CDR3 region is CASSSQGVAKNIQYF. The DNA of the CDR3 is TGTGCCAGCAGTTCACAGGGAGTAGCCAAAAACATTCAGTACTTC. V usage is TRBV28 and J usage is TRBJ2-4; tentative D call: TRBD1 (6 bases). The CDR3 length is 15 residues. Germline loops: CDR1 MDHEN, CDR2 SYDVKM. Trimming left V 4 bases short and J 0 bases short, with 10 bases between.

The chain combines TRBV6-5 with TRBJ2-1; D is ambiguous. This CDR3 comprises 14 residues. Trimming shortened V by 4 bases and J by 7 bases, and 14 bases separated the two germline ends. The germline CDR1 and CDR2 sequences are MNHEY and SVGAGI. CDR3 loop: CASSSGLKLNEQFF. DNA for the CDR3: TGTGCCAGCAGTTCCGGCCTGAAGTTGAATGAGCAGTTCTTC.

The chain recombines TRBV7-2 with TRBJ2-1, with 13 bases that match TRBD2. Unmatched junction bases numbered 7, after V lost 6 bases and J lost 8 bases. Germline loops: CDR1 SGHTA, CDR2 FQGNSA. The CDR3 is 15 amino acids. The CDR3 region is CASSRGLAGADEQFF. Here the CDR3 DNA reads TGTGCCAGCAGTAGAGGACTAGCGGGAGCCGATGAGCAGTTCTTC.

This clone was counted a few times. The rearrangement joins TRBV2 to TRBJ2-3; D not resolved. V gave up 5 bases and J gave up 2 bases, with 11 bases separating them. The CDR3 has 14 amino acids. Germline lookup yields CDR1 SNHLY and CDR2 FYNNEI. CDR3 sequence reads: CASSQISFTDTQYF. As DNA, the CDR3 is TGTGCCAGCAGTCAAATTAGCTTCACAGATACGCAGTATTTT.

This sequence joins TRBV6-5 and TRBJ2-7; D is perhaps TRBD2 (6 bases). The V gene's germline CDR1 is MNHEY and CDR2 SVGAGI. The CDR3 runs 15 residues. V lost 7 bases and J lost 6, with 22 bases in between. The chain's CDR3 is CASISPVGQGGEQYF. The CDR3 DNA is TGTGCCAGCATCTCTCCGGTAGGGCAGGGAGGCGAGCAGTACTTC.

The chain couples TRBV15 to TRBJ2-6; maybe TRBD1 (6 bases). Germline V CDR1 and CDR2: LNHNV, YYDKDF (reference sequence). The CDR3 totals 17 residues. The V end lost 3 bases, the J end lost 0 bases, and 12 bases lay between the germline ends. DNA of the CDR3: TGTGCCACCAGCAGGGGAGCGACAGGCTCTGGGGCCAACGTCCTGACTTTC. Amino acids: CATSRGATGSGANVLTF.

This clone has just a few counts. The CDR3 DNA reads as TGTGCCAGCAGCCCCACCGGCTATGGCTACACCTTC. Its translation: CASSPTGYGYTF. This chain uses TRBV6-5 with TRBJ1-2; D unclear. This CDR3 contains 12 residues. Germline CDR1 MNHEY, CDR2 SVGAGI. Trimming took 6 bases from V and 4 from J, leaving 9 bases between them.

The V and J genes are TRBV4-1 and TRBJ2-5; TRBD2 matches at 11 bases. Germline CDR1 and CDR2: MGHRA and YSYEKL. V was clipped by 4 bases and J by 2 bases; unmatched bases: 6. This CDR3 spans 16 amino acids. CDR3 residues: CASSRVAGGKQETQYF. CDR3 bases: TGCGCCAGCAGCCGTGTAGCGGGGGGGAAACAAGAGACCCAGTACTTC.